The rows below give T cell receptor delta chains drawn from one sample of a study of γδ T cells in repeated Plasmodium falciparum infection. TCRdb re-processed the multiplex PCR reads via CATT. The sample consists of under 65,000 delta-chain clones, approximately 1.5% of them appearing once. The sample comprised gamma-delta T cells from blood. The receptors shown here come from a pool of human donors (malaria-infected and uninfected, not separated). CDR3s include the opening cysteine and the closing phenylalanine or tryptophan. The order of the fields is clone size, D gene, V gene, J gene, CDR3 DNA, CDR3 protein. A D gene is named only where the DNA matches it firmly. Size is omitted from some rows. Given values are once, few, many or a class for expanded clones.

abundance: .
d_gene: TRDD3
v_gene: TRDV1
j_gene: TRDJ1
CDR3nt: TGTGCTCTTGGGGTACAGCCCTCCCACACCTTGTGGGGGATAAGGGTAGACAAACTCACCTTT
CDR3aa: CALGVQPSHTLWGIRVDKLTF

abundance: many
d_gene: TRDD3
v_gene: TRDV1
j_gene: TRDJ1
CDR3nt: TGTGCTCTTGGGGAGAGCCTCCCATTCCTACTTTGGGGGATACACCCCGCCCAAGGACTCATCTTT
CDR3aa: CALGESLPFLLWGIHPAQGLIF

abundance: few
d_gene: .
v_gene: TRDV1
j_gene: TRDJ2
CDR3nt: TGTGCTCTTGGCATACTACGGGCCCAGGGGTGGGGAATACGATTTACAGCACAACTCTTCTTT
CDR3aa: CALGILRAQGWGIRFTAQLFF

abundance: many
d_gene: .
v_gene: TRDV1
j_gene: TRDJ1
CDR3nt: TGTGCTCTTGGGGGACGGAGGACCGATAAACTCATCTTT
CDR3aa: CALGGRRTDKLIF

abundance: many
d_gene: TRDD3
v_gene: TRDV1
j_gene: TRDJ1
CDR3nt: TGTGCTCTTGGGGAACTCCTCCTACTAGGCTGGGGGACCTTGTACACCGATAAACTCATCTTT
CDR3aa: CALGELLLLGWGTLYTDKLIF

abundance: many
d_gene: TRDD3
v_gene: TRDV1
j_gene: TRDJ1
CDR3nt: TGTGCTCTCATAACCAAGCCTTCTCCTAACTGGGGACCTAATTACACCGATAAACTCATCTTT
CDR3aa: CALITKPSPNWGPNYTDKLIF

abundance: medium-sized
d_gene: TRDD3
v_gene: TRDV1
j_gene: TRDJ1
CDR3nt: TGTGCTCTTGGGGAACTCATCCCTTTGGGACGCTGTACTGGGGGACCAGATAAACTCATCTTT
CDR3aa: CALGELIPLGRCTGGPDKLIF

abundance: many
d_gene: .
v_gene: TRDV1
j_gene: TRDJ1
CDR3nt: TGTGCTCTTGGGCCCCCGAACATCTCCAATACTGGGTCGCAAGGGTGGGGGCAAACCGATAAACTCATCTTT
CDR3aa: CALGPPNISNTGSQGWGQTDKLIF

abundance: many
d_gene: TRDD3
v_gene: TRDV1
j_gene: TRDJ1
CDR3nt: TGTGCTCTTGGGGAACCGCTAGGGACTGGGGGAGATAAACTCATCTTT
CDR3aa: CALGEPLGTGGDKLIF

abundance: medium-sized
d_gene: .
v_gene: TRDV1
j_gene: TRDJ1
CDR3nt: TGTGCTCTTGGGGAGCCTTCCCCTTCTTTGGGGGAGGCCAGACTCATCTTT
CDR3aa: CALGEPSPSLGEARLIF

abundance: many
d_gene: TRDD3
v_gene: TRDV2
j_gene: TRDJ1
CDR3nt: TGTGCCTGTGACACCGTTCGACTGGGGGATACAGTGAACACCGATAAACTCATCTTT
CDR3aa: CACDTVRLGDTVNTDKLIF

abundance: many
d_gene: TRDD3
v_gene: TRDV1
j_gene: TRDJ4
CDR3nt: TGTGCTCTTGGGGAGGCCCTTAAGTCCTGGGGGTCCTATCGAGCACCCCTGATCTTT
CDR3aa: CALGEALKSWGSYRAPLIF

abundance: many
d_gene: TRDD3
v_gene: TRDV3
j_gene: TRDJ1
CDR3nt: TGTGCCTTACTCTTCCGAGGGCTGAGGTACTGGGGGATACCGGGCGATAAACTCATCTTT
CDR3aa: CALLFRGLRYWGIPGDKLIF

abundance: medium-sized
d_gene: TRDD2
v_gene: TRDV1
j_gene: TRDJ1
CDR3nt: TGTGCTCTTGGGGAACTTGACCCCTTCCTACGGCACACCGATAAACTCATCTTT
CDR3aa: CALGELDPFLRHTDKLIF

abundance: medium-sized
d_gene: TRDD3
v_gene: TRDV1
j_gene: TRDJ1
CDR3nt: TGTGCTCTTGGGGAAGCGTCGAGTCCCAACTACTGGGGGGGCTACAAACTCATCTTT
CDR3aa: CALGEASSPNYWGGYKLIF

abundance: medium-sized
d_gene: .
v_gene: TRDV1
j_gene: TRDJ1
CDR3nt: TGTGCTCTGCGGCCTTCCCTGACCGATAAACTCATCTTT
CDR3aa: CALRPSLTDKLIF

abundance: medium-sized
d_gene: TRDD3
v_gene: TRDV1
j_gene: TRDJ1
CDR3nt: TGTGCTCTTGGGGAACTTCAGATCCTATGGAGAACTGGGGGATACCTTACCGATAAACTCATCTTT
CDR3aa: CALGELQILWRTGGYLTDKLIF

abundance: many
d_gene: TRDD2
v_gene: TRDV1
j_gene: TRDJ1
CDR3nt: TGTGCTCTTGGGGACCGGGCCTTCCTACTAACGGGGATCTTTGGCACCGATAAACTCATCTTT
CDR3aa: CALGDRAFLLTGIFGTDKLIF

abundance: many
d_gene: TRDD3
v_gene: TRDV1
j_gene: TRDJ1
CDR3nt: TGTGCTCTTGGGGAAACAACCGAAAGAATTTTCCTACGATCCAGAGTACTGGGGGATAAGTCAGGCACCGATAAACTCATCTTT
CDR3aa: CALGETTERIFLRSRVLGDKSGTDKLIF

abundance: many
d_gene: TRDD3
v_gene: TRDV1
j_gene: TRDJ1
CDR3nt: TGTGCTCTTGGGATGTGGGGGATCCGAGGGGCCGATAAACTCATCTTT
CDR3aa: CALGMWGIRGADKLIF

abundance: many
d_gene: .
v_gene: TRDV1
j_gene: TRDJ1
CDR3nt: TGTGCTCTTGGGGAACTCGAGGGGGGTAGGCTGTCGAGGGGAACCGATAAACTCATCTTT
CDR3aa: CALGELEGGRLSRGTDKLIF

abundance: many
d_gene: TRDD3
v_gene: TRDV1
j_gene: TRDJ1
CDR3nt: TGTGCTCTTGGGGAAGGGTTTATTCAGTTCCCACCACTGGGGGATACGATCTTTCGGCTTCCACCGTACACCGATAAACTCATCTTT
CDR3aa: CALGEGFIQFPPLGDTIFRLPPYTDKLIF

abundance: many
d_gene: .
v_gene: TRDV2
j_gene: TRDJ1
CDR3nt: TGTGCCTGTGACACCGCGCTTCCTACTACATACTGGGGGTTCACCGATAAACTCATCTTT
CDR3aa: CACDTALPTTYWGFTDKLIF

abundance: medium-sized
d_gene: TRDD3
v_gene: TRDV2
j_gene: TRDJ1
CDR3nt: TGTGCCTGTGACGCGTACTGGGGGATGACTTCGGGTGCGGGTGGCGCCGATAAACTCATCTTT
CDR3aa: CACDAYWGMTSGAGGADKLIF

abundance: medium-sized
d_gene: TRDD3
v_gene: TRDV1
j_gene: TRDJ1
CDR3nt: TGTGCTCTTGGGGGAGCCCATGGGTTGGGGGATACAAGAGGTGCCGATAAACTCATCTTT
CDR3aa: CALGGAHGLGDTRGADKLIF

abundance: many
d_gene: .
v_gene: TRDV1
j_gene: TRDJ1
CDR3nt: TGTGCTCTTGGGTCGAACGCAGCGAGAGCCTCGCCGCCGGGGGCCGATAAACTCATCTTT
CDR3aa: CALGSNAARASPPGADKLIF

abundance: many
d_gene: .
v_gene: TRDV1
j_gene: TRDJ1
CDR3nt: TGTGCTCTTGGGGAATCGGCCTTCCTACGTCCCCTACTGGGGATACCTTACACCGATAAACTCATCTTT
CDR3aa: CALGESAFLRPLLGIPYTDKLIF

abundance: many
d_gene: .
v_gene: TRDV1
j_gene: TRDJ1
CDR3nt: TGTGCTCTTGGGGAACCCCCACCATACCCTTCCTGGGGGCTTTTGTTACCGGATAAACTCATCTTT
CDR3aa: CALGEPPPYPSWGLLLPDKLIF

abundance: many
d_gene: TRDD2
v_gene: TRDV1
j_gene: TRDJ1
CDR3nt: TGTGCTCTTGGGGAATCTTACTTCCTACACTTC
CDR3aa: CALGESYFLHF

abundance: many
d_gene: TRDD3
v_gene: TRDV1
j_gene: TRDJ1
CDR3nt: TGTGCTCTTGGGGATTTACCGGGCTGGGGGACCCCGTACACCGATAAACTCATCTTT
CDR3aa: CALGDLPGWGTPYTDKLIF

abundance: .
d_gene: TRDD3
v_gene: TRDV1
j_gene: TRDJ1
CDR3nt: TGTGCTCTCGGGGGAGTGAAGGTACCGGGGGATTGGCCCCCGTACACCGATAAACTCATCTTT
CDR3aa: CALGGVKVPGDWPPYTDKLIF

abundance: medium-sized
d_gene: TRDD3
v_gene: TRDV1
j_gene: TRDJ3
CDR3nt: TGTGCTCTTGGGGAAAGGCCCTACCTTCCAACTGGGGGATACTTCTCCTGGTACACCCGACAGATGTTTTTC
CDR3aa: CALGERPYLPTGGYFSWYTRQMFF

abundance: medium-sized
d_gene: .
v_gene: TRDV1
j_gene: TRDJ1
CDR3nt: TGTGCTCTTGGGGAACAACTACGATGGGGATCGTACACCGATAAACTCATCTTT
CDR3aa: CALGEQLRWGSYTDKLIF

abundance: many
d_gene: TRDD3
v_gene: TRDV1
j_gene: TRDJ4
CDR3nt: TGTGCTCTTGGGGGAATTGCATTGTACTGGGGGATAGGAAGGCTGATCTTT
CDR3aa: CALGGIALYWGIGRLIF

abundance: many
d_gene: TRDD3
v_gene: TRDV1
j_gene: TRDJ1
CDR3nt: TGTGCTCTTGGGGAACAAATCCTCCTTGTCGACTGGGGGATACCCGGAACCTTGTATCTTCCCGATAAACTCATCTTT
CDR3aa: CALGEQILLVDWGIPGTLYLPDKLIF

abundance: medium-sized
d_gene: TRDD3
v_gene: TRDV3
j_gene: TRDJ1
CDR3nt: TGTGCCCAGAGATCACTTACTGGGGGACCGTACACCGATAAACTCATCTTT
CDR3aa: CAQRSLTGGPYTDKLIF

abundance: many
d_gene: TRDD2
v_gene: TRDV1
j_gene: TRDJ1
CDR3nt: TGTGCTCTTGGGAATAACCCGACTTCCTACGTTCCGTACACCGATGAACTCATCTTT
CDR3aa: CALGNNPTSYVPYTDELIF

abundance: many
d_gene: TRDD3
v_gene: TRDV2
j_gene: TRDJ1
CDR3nt: TGTGCCTGTGATCCCTCCGTACTGGGGGCTCCGTACACCGATAAACTCATTTTT
CDR3aa: CACDPSVLGAPYTDKLIF

abundance: medium-sized
d_gene: .
v_gene: TRDV2
j_gene: TRDJ1
CDR3nt: TGTGCCTGTGGTGCCAGGGGGGTTCTTTACACCGATAAACTCATCTTT
CDR3aa: CACGARGVLYTDKLIF

abundance: many
d_gene: .
v_gene: TRDV1
j_gene: TRDJ1
CDR3nt: TGTGCTCTTGGGGAACTTAAAGCTCCTCCAACCTCAGATGGGGCCGATAAACTCATCTTT
CDR3aa: CALGELKAPPTSDGADKLIF

abundance: medium-sized
d_gene: .
v_gene: TRDV1
j_gene: TRDJ1
CDR3nt: TGTGCTCTTGGGGATAGACCCTTCTACACCGATAAACTCATCTTT
CDR3aa: CALGDRPFYTDKLIF

abundance: .
d_gene: TRDD3
v_gene: TRDV1
j_gene: TRDJ1
CDR3nt: TGTGCTCTTGGGGAAGGATCGAGATTCCCCTATTTACTGGGGGCCATTGATAAACTCATCTTT
CDR3aa: CALGEGSRFPYLLGAIDKLIF

abundance: medium-sized
d_gene: TRDD3
v_gene: TRDV1
j_gene: TRDJ2
CDR3nt: TGTGCTCTTGGGGATCCCCCGGAAGGTTGGGGGATTGTGTCTATCCCTTTGACAGCACAACTCTTCTTT
CDR3aa: CALGDPPEGWGIVSIPLTAQLFF

abundance: many
d_gene: TRDD3
v_gene: TRDV1
j_gene: TRDJ1
CDR3nt: TGTGCTCTTGGGAATAGTCCCTCCTTCCGGTTGTTTTACTTGGGGATACGCGGGTACACCGATAAACTCATCTTT
CDR3aa: CALGNSPSFRLFYLGIRGYTDKLIF

abundance: many
d_gene: TRDD3
v_gene: TRAV38-2/DV8
j_gene: TRDJ1
CDR3nt: TGTGCTAGTCCCCCCTACGACCTATACTGGGGGATCAACACCGATAAACTCATCTTT
CDR3aa: CASPPYDLYWGINTDKLIF

abundance: many
d_gene: .
v_gene: TRDV1
j_gene: TRDJ1
CDR3nt: TGTGCTCTTGGGGACCCCTTTCCTCGGGGGACCGACACCGATAAACTCATCTTT
CDR3aa: CALGDPFPRGTDTDKLIF